The 12 T cell receptor beta chains listed next were all sequenced from one sample in a study of regulatory and conventional T cells in RAG deficiency. The sorted conventional CD4+ T cells were CD25-low and CD127-high, with genomic DNA sequenced. This table comes from immunoSEQ multiplex PCR, and its TCRdb copy is limited to in-frame clones, with some not included. The sample records more than 20,000 clones, 93% being singletons. Another study also made use of these data, one on regulatory T cells. That work states: The primer mix had 52 TRBV and 13 TRBJ primers.

Sequences were obtained from CD4+ T cells sorted from blood. These receptors were obtained from a human donor in good health.

The chain joins TRBV5-3 to TRBJ2-3; a weak D match, TRBD2 (7 bases). TRBV5-3 is designated an ORF whose function remains uncertain. V was clipped by 7 bases and J by 2 bases, with 17 bases between them. This CDR3 contains 15 residues. CDR3 coding DNA: TGTGCCAGAGTGCCGGGGCGGGGGCACACAGATACGCAGTATTTT. It encodes CARVPGRGHTDTQYF.

In DNA, the CDR3 is TGCGCCAGCAGCTTGGCGGGACAGGAAAACACTGAAGCTTTCTTT. Its translation is CASSLAGQENTEAFF. The V and J genes are TRBV5-1 and TRBJ1-1; 8 bases map to TRBD1. Germline loops: CDR1 SGHRS, CDR2 YFSETQ. The junction had 3 bases not matched to a gene; V was cut back by 0 bases and J by 2 bases. The length of the CDR3 is 15 residues.

J is TRBJ1-1 and V is TRBV7-3, with D perhaps TRBD1 (5 bases). Germline V gene sequence: CDR1 SGHTA, CDR2 FQGTGA. This CDR3 contains 13 residues. V gave up 5 bases and J gave up 1 base, with 8 bases separating them. CDR3: CASSPGPNTEAFF. As DNA, the CDR3 is TGTGCCAGCAGCCCGGGACCGAACACTGAAGCTTTCTTT.

The chain couples TRBV5-1 to TRBJ2-5; 10 bases agree with TRBD2. This CDR3 is 16 amino acids long. Germline CDR1 and CDR2: SGHRS and YFSETQ. The ends lost 4 bases at V and 5 bases at J; junction bases unmatched: 11. This chain's CDR3 is CASSTIAGGPQETQYF. The CDR3 DNA sequence: TGCGCCAGCAGCACCATAGCGGGGGGCCCGCAGGAGACCCAGTACTTC.

The chain combines TRBV6-1 with TRBJ2-7; 9 bases match TRBD1. Germline assignment: CDR1 MNHNS and CDR2 SASEGT. The CDR3 runs to 16 residues. J gave up 2 bases and V 2 bases, and 7 bases lay outside the gene matches. The CDR3 DNA reads TGTGCCAGCAGTGAATCTGGGACAGGGAATCCCTACGAGCAGTACTTC. Amino acid sequence: CASSESGTGNPYEQYF.

This CDR3 reads CASSEPGTSNTEAFF. DNA of the CDR3: TGTGCCAGCAGTGAACCGGGGACTTCGAACACTGAAGCTTTCTTT. This chain links TRBV25-1 with TRBJ1-1; D possibly corresponds to TRBD1 (5 bases). Germline CDR1 and CDR2: MGHDK and SYGVNS. With 2 bases removed from V and 1 base from J, the gap between germline ends came to 11 bases. The CDR3 consists of 15 residues.

The rearrangement links TRBV5-6 to TRBJ2-7; 9 bases fit TRBD1. CDR1 SGHDT and CDR2 YYEEEE come from the germline V gene. J gave up 3 bases and V 4 bases, and 8 bases lay outside the gene matches. The CDR3 consists of 15 residues. The CDR3 reads CASSPEGQGIYEQYF. Written as DNA, the CDR3 is TGTGCCAGCAGCCCTGAGGGACAGGGAATCTACGAGCAGTACTTC.

The chain couples TRBV5-1 to TRBJ2-7; 10 nucleotides match TRBD2. With V trimmed by 4 bases and J by 4 bases, 8 bases remained unmatched. Per germline, CDR1 SGHRS and CDR2 YFSETQ. The CDR3 extends over 15 amino acids. DNA for the CDR3: TGCGCCAGCAGCATGGCGGCTAGCGGGAGTTACGAGCAGTACTTC. The encoded protein is CASSMAASGSYEQYF.

V and J are TRBV6-1 and TRBJ2-2; no firm D call. The CDR3 runs 13 residues. V was shortened by 9 bases and J by 8 bases, with 16 bases between the two germline ends. Germline CDR1 reads MNHNS; CDR2 reads SASEGT. Here the CDR3 reads CASRLIASGELFF. Here the CDR3 DNA reads TGTGCCAGTAGGCTGATCGCGTCTGGGGAGCTGTTTTTT.

This rearrangement joins TRBV30 to TRBJ1-3; D is undetermined. Germline V lookup: CDR1 GTSNPN, CDR2 SVGIG (reference sequence). V was shortened by 0 bases and J by 0 bases, with 9 bases between the two germline ends. The CDR3 is 15 residues long. CDR3 sequence reads: CAWSVALSSGNTIYF. The CDR3 DNA follows: TGTGCCTGGAGTGTAGCCTTGAGCTCTGGAAACACCATATATTTT.

V is TRBV5-1 and J is TRBJ2-1; the match to TRBD2 covers 12 bases. Germline-derived CDR1 and CDR2 are SGHRS and YFSETQ. J was trimmed by 9 bases and V by 4 bases; bases with no gene match: 11. CDR3 length equals 16 residues. The CDR3 sequence is CASSVRTSGTFGEQFF. CDR3 nucleotides: TGCGCCAGCAGCGTAAGGACTAGCGGGACTTTCGGTGAGCAGTTCTTC. The variable domain in full, completed from reference TRBV5-1 and TRBJ2-1, reads KAGVTQTPRYLIKTRGQQVTLSCSPISGHRSVSWYQQTPGQGLQFLFEYFSETQRNKGNFPGRFSGRQFSNSRSEMNVSTLELGDSALYLCASSVRTSGTFGEQFFGPGTRLTVL.

CDR3 sequence (DNA): TGTGCCTGGAGTGTGACCGCGGAAAATCAGCCCCAGCATTTT. Residues: CAWSVTAENQPQHF. The chain combines TRBV30 with TRBJ1-5; no definite D call. Trimming left V 0 bases short and J 4 bases short, with 10 bases between. The germline V gene encodes CDR1 GTSNPN and CDR2 SVGIG (reference sequence). The CDR3 covers 14 residues.